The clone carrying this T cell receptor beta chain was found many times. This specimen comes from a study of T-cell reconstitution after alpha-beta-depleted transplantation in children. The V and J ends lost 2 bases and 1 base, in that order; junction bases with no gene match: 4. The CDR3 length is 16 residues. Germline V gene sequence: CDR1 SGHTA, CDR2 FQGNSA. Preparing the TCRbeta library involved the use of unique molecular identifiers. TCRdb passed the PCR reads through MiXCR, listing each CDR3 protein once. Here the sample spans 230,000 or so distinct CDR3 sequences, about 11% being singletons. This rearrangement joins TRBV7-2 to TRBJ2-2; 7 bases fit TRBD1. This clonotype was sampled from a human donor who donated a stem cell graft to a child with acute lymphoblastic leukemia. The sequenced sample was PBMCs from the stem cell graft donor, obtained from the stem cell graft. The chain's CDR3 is CASSLQGVKNTGELFF. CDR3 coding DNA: TGTGCCAGCAGCTTACAGGGGGTTAAGAACACCGGGGAGCTGTTTTTT.